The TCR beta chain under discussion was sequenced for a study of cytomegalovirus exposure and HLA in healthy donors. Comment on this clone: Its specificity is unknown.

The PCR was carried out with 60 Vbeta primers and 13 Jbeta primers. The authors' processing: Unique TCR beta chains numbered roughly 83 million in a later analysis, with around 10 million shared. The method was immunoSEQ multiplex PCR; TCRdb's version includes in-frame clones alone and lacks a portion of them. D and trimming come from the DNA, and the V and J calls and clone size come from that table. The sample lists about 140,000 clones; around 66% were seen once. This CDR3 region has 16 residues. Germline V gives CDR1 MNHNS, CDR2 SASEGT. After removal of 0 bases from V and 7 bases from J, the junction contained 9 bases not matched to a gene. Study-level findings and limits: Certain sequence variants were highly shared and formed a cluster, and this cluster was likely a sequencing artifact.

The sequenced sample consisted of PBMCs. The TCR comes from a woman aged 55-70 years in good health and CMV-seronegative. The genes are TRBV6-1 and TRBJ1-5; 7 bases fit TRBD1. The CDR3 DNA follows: TGTGCCAGCAGTGAAGCTTCCGGGGCAGGGGGACAGCCCCAGCATTTT. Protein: CASSEASGAGGQPQHF.